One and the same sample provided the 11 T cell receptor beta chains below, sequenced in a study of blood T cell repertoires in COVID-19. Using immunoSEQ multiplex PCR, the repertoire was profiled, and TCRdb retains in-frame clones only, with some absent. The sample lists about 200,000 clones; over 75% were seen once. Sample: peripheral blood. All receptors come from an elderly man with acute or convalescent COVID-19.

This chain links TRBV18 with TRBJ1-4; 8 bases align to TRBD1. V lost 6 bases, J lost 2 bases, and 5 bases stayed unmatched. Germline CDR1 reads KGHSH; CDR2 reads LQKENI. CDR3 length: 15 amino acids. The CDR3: CASSQRQGTNEKLFF. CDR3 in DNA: TGTGCCAGCTCCCAAAGACAGGGGACTAATGAAAAACTGTTTTTT.

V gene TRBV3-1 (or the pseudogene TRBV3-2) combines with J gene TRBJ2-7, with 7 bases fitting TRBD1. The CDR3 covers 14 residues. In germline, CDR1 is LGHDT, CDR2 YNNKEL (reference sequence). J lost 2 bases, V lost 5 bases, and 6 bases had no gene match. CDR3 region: CASSWTGPTYEQYF. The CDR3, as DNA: TGTGCCAGCAGCTGGACAGGCCCAACCTACGAGCAGTACTTC.

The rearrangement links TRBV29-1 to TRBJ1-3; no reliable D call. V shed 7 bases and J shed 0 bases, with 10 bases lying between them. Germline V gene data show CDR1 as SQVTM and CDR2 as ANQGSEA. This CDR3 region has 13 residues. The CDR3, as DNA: TGCAGCGCCTCGACACCCTCTGGAAACACCATATATTTT. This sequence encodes CSASTPSGNTIYF.

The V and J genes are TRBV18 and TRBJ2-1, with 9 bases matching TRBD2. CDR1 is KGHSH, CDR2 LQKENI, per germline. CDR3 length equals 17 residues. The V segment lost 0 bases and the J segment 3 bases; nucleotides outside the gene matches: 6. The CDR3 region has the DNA TGTGCCAGCTCACCACCGGGTGGTAGCGGGAGCTACAATGAGCAGTTCTTC. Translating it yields CASSPPGGSGSYNEQFF.

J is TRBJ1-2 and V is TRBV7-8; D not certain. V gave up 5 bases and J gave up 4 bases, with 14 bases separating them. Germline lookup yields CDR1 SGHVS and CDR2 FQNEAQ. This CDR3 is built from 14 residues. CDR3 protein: CASSQNIPPYGYTF. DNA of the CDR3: TGTGCCAGCAGCCAAAACATACCCCCCTATGGCTACACCTTC.

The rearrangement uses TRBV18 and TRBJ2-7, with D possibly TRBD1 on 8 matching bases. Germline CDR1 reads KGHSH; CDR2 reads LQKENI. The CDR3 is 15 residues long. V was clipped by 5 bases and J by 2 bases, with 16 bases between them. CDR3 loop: CASSSEQGGTYEQYF. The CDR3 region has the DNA TGTGCCAGCTCATCGGAACAGGGGGGGACCTACGAGCAGTACTTC.

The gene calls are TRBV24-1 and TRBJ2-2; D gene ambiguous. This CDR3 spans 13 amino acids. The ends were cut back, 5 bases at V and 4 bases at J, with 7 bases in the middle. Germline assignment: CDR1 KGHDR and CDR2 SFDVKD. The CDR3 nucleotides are TGTGCCACCAGTGCGTTTAGCACCGGGGAGCTGTTTTTT. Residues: CATSAFSTGELFF.

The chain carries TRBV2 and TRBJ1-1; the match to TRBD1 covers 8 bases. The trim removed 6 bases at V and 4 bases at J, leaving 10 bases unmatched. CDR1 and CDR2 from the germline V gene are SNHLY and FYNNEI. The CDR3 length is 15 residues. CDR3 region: CASSLQPGGFTEAFF. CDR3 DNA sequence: TGTGCCAGCAGCCTCCAGCCAGGGGGCTTCACTGAAGCTTTCTTT.

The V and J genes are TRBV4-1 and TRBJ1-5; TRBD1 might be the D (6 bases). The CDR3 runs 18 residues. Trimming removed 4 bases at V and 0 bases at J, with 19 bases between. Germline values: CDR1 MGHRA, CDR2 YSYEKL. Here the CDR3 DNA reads TGCGCCAGCAGCCGAGGCACCTTTGGGGGCCCTAGCAATCAGCCCCAGCATTTT. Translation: CASSRGTFGGPSNQPQHF.

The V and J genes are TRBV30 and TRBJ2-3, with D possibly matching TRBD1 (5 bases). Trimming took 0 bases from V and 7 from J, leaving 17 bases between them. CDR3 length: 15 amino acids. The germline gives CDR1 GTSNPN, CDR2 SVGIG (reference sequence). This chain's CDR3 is CAWSVSLSRAHTQYF. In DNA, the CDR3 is TGTGCCTGGAGTGTGTCACTCTCCAGGGCACATACGCAGTATTTT.

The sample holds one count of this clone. CDR3 sequence reads: CASSYGQQPSYEQYF. The CDR3 nucleotides read TGTGCCAGTAGTTACGGACAGCAACCCTCCTACGAGCAGTACTTC. This chain links TRBV19 with TRBJ2-7, with a possible D match to TRBD1 (6 bases). Germline CDR1 LNHDA, CDR2 SQIVND (reference sequence). There are 15 residues in the CDR3. Trimming took 5 bases from V and 0 from J, leaving 14 bases between them. Full variable domain (rest looked up from reference TRBV19 and TRBJ2-7): DGGITQSPKYLFRKEGQNVTLSCEQNLNHDAMYWYRQDPGQGLRLIYYSQIVNDFQKGDIAEGYSVSREKKESFPLTVTSAQKNPTAFYLCASSYGQQPSYEQYFGPGTRLTVT.